This T cell receptor (beta chain) was sequenced in a study of cytomegalovirus exposure and HLA in healthy donors. This PCR relied on a set of 60 Vbeta primers and 13 Jbeta primers. Data came from immunoSEQ multiplex PCR; TCRdb stores just in-frame clones and leaves some out. The sample shows 150,000 to 200,000 clones, roughly 80% of them seen only once. Germline V lookup: CDR1 SGHDT, CDR2 YYEEEE. The CDR3 is 13 amino acids. Trimming took 1 base from V and 4 from J, leaving 8 bases between them. This clone was seen once. The same CDR3 can be traced to other DNA sequences in this sample. In nominal health when sampled, donors likely had unrecorded immune exposures nonetheless.

Sequencing was carried out using PBMCs. The receptor was isolated from a woman aged 30 to 39 in good health and CMV-seropositive. V and J are TRBV5-6 and TRBJ1-2; tentative D call: TRBD1 (5 bases). CDR3 nucleotides: TGTGCCAGCAGCTTGCAGGGCTTCTATGGCTACACCTTC. It yields the protein CASSLQGFYGYTF.